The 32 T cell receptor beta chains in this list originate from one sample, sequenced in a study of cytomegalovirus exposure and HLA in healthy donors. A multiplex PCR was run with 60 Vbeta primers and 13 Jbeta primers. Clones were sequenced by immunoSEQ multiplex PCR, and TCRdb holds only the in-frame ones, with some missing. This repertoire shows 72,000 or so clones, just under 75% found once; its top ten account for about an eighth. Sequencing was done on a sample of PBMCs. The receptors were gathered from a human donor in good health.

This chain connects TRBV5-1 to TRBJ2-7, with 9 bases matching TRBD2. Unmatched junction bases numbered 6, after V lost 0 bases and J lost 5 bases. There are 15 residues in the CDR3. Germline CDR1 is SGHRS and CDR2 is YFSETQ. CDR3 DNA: TGCGCCAGCAGCTTGGGGGCTAGCGGGAACCACGAGCAGTACTTC. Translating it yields CASSLGASGNHEQYF.

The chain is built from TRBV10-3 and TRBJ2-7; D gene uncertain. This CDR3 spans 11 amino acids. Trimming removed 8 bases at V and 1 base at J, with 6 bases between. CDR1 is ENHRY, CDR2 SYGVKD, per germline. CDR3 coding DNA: TGTGCCATCGCTAAATCCTACGAGCAGTACTTC. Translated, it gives CAIAKSYEQYF.

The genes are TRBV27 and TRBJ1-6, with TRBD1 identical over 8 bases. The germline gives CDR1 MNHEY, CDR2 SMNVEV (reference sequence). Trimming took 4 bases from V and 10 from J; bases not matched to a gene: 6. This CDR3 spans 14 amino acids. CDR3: CASSSRTGSSPLHF. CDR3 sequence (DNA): TGTGCCAGCAGTTCCCGGACAGGGTCCTCACCCCTCCACTTT.

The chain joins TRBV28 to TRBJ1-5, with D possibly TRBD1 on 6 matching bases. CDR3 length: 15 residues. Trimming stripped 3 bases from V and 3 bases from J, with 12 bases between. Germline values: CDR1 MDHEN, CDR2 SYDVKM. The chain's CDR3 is CASSLRDRPNQPQHF. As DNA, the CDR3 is TGTGCCAGCAGTTTGAGAGACAGGCCCAATCAGCCCCAGCATTTT.

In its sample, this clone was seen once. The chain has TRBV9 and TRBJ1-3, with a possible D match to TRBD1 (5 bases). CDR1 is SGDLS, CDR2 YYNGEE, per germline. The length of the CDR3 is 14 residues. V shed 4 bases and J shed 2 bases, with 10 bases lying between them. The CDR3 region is CASSPRQTGNTIYF. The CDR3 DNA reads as TGTGCCAGCAGCCCCCGACAGACTGGAAACACCATATATTTT.

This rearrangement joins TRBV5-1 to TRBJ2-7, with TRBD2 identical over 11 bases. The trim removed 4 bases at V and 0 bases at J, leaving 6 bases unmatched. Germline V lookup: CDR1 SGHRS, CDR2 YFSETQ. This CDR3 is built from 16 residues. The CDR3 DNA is TGCGCCAGCAGCCCTCCCGGGACTAGCGGCTCCTACGAGCAGTACTTC. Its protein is CASSPPGTSGSYEQYF.

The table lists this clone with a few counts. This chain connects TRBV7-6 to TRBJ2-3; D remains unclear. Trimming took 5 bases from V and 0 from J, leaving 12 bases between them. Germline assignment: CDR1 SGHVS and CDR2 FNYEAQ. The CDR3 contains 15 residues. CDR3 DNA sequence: TGTGCCAGCAGCCCACAGCCTACTAGCACAGATACGCAGTATTTT. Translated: CASSPQPTSTDTQYF.

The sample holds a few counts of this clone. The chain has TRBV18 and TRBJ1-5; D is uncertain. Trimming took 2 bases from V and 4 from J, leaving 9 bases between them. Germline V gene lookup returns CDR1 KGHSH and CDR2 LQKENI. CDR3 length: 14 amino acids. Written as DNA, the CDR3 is TGTGCCAGCTCACCAGGAGGTCCTAATCAGCCCCAGCATTTT. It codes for CASSPGGPNQPQHF.

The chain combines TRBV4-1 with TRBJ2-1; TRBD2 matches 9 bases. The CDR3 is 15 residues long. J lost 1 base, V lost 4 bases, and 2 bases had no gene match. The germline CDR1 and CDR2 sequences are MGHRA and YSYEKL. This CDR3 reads CASSPLAGSYNEQFF. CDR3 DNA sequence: TGCGCCAGCAGCCCCCTAGCGGGGTCCTACAATGAGCAGTTCTTC.

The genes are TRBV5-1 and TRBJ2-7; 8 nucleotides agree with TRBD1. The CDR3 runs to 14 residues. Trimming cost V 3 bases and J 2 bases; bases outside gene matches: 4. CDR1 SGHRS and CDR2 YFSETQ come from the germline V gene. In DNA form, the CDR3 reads TGCGCCAGCAGCTCAGACAGGGGTACCTACGAGCAGTACTTC. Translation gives CASSSDRGTYEQYF.

The CDR3 sequence is CASSPTGDVYGYTF. The DNA for the CDR3 is TGCGCCAGCAGCCCGACAGGGGACGTCTATGGCTACACCTTC. The V gene is TRBV5-1, the J gene TRBJ1-2; TRBD1 matches at 8 bases. The V gene's germline CDR1 is SGHRS and CDR2 YFSETQ. The CDR3 has 14 amino acids. V trimming: 4 bases; J trimming: 4 bases; junction bases outside the gene matches: 6.

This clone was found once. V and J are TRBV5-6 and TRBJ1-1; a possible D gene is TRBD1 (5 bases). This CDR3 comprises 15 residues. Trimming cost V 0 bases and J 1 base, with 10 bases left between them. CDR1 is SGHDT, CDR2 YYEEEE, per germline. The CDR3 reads CASSLVGLGNTEAFF. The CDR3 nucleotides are TGTGCCAGCAGCTTGGTGGGGCTGGGGAACACTGAAGCTTTCTTT.

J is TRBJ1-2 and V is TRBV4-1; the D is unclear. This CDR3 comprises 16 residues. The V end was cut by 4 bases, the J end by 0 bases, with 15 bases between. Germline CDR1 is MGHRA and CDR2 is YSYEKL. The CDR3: CASSPRGSLANYGYTF. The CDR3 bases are TGCGCCAGCAGCCCCCGGGGTTCCCTAGCTAACTATGGCTACACCTTC.

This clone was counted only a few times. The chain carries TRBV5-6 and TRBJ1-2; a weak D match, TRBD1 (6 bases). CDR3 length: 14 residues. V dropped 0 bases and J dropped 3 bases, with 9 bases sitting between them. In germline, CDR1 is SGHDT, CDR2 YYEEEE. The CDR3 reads CASSLAGDYYGYTF. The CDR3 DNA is TGTGCCAGCAGCTTGGCAGGGGATTACTATGGCTACACCTTC.

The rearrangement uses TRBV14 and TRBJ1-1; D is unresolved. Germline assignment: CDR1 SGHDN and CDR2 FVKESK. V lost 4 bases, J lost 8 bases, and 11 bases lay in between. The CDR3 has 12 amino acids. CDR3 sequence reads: CASSLAGFEAFF. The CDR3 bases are TGTGCCAGCAGCCTAGCGGGCTTCGAAGCTTTCTTT.

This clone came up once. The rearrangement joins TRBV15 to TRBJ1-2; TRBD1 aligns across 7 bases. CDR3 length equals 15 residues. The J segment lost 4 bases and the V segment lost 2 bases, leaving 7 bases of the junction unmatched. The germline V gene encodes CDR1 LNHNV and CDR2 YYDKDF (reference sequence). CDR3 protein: CATSRTTQGPYGYTF. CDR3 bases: TGTGCCACCAGCAGAACCACACAGGGGCCCTATGGCTACACCTTC.

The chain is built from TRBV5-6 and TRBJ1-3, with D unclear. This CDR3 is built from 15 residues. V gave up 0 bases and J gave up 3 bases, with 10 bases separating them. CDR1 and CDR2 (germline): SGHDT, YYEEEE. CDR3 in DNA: TGTGCCAGCAGCTTGGGCGTTAACCTTGGAAACACCATATATTTT. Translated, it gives CASSLGVNLGNTIYF.

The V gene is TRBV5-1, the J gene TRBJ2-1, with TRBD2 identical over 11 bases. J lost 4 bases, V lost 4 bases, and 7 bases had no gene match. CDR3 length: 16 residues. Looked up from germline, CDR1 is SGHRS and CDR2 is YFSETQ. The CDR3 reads CASSLLAGARYNEQFF. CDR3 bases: TGCGCCAGCAGCCTACTAGCGGGAGCGAGATACAATGAGCAGTTCTTC.

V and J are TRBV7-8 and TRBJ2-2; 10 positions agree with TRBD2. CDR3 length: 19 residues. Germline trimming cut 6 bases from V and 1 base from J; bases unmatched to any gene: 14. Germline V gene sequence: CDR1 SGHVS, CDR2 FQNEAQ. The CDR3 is CASRPGLAVIRGNTGELFF. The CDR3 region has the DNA TGTGCCAGCAGGCCCGGACTAGCGGTTATAAGGGGGAACACCGGGGAGCTGTTTTTT. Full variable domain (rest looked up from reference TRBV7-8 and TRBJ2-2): GAGVSQSPRYKVAKRGQDVALRCDPISGHVSLFWYQQALGQGPEFLTYFQNEAQLDKSGLPSDRFFAERPEGSVSTLKIQRTQQEDSAVYLCASRPGLAVIRGNTGELFFGEGSRLTVL.

CDR3 in DNA: TGTGCCTGGAGTCTTGACAGGGTCGGGATTCTTTTGAACACTGAAGCTTTCTTT. It is translated as CAWSLDRVGILLNTEAFF. The chain couples TRBV30 to TRBJ1-1, with 7 bases identical to TRBD1. CDR3 length: 18 residues. CDR1 and CDR2 from the germline V gene are GTSNPN and SVGIG (reference sequence). V shed 2 bases and J 0 bases; nucleotides not matched to a gene: 15.

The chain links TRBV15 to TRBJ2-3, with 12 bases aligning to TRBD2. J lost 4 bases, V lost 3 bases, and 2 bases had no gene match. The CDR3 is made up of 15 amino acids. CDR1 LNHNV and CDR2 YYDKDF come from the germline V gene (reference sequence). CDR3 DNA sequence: TGTGCCACCAGCAGGACTAGCGGGAGTGCAGATACGCAGTATTTT. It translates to CATSRTSGSADTQYF.

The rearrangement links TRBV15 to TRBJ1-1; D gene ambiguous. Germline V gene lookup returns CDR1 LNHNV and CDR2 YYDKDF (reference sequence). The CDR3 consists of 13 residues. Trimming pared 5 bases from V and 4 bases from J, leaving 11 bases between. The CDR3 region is CATSLDSSTEAFF. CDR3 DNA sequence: TGTGCCACCAGCCTGGACTCGAGCACTGAAGCTTTCTTT.

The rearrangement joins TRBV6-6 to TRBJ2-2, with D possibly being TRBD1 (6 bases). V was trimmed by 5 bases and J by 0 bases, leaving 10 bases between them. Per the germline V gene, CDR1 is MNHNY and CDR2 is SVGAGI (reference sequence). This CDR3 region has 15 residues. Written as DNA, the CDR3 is TGTGCCAGCAGTAAGACAGGCGCGAACACCGGGGAGCTGTTTTTT. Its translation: CASSKTGANTGELFF.

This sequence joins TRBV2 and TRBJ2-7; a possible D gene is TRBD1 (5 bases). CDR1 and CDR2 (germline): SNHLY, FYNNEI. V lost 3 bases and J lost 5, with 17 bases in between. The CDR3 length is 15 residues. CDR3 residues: CASSDQAGLRHEQYF. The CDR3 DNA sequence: TGTGCCAGCAGTGACCAGGCAGGGTTACGCCACGAGCAGTACTTC.

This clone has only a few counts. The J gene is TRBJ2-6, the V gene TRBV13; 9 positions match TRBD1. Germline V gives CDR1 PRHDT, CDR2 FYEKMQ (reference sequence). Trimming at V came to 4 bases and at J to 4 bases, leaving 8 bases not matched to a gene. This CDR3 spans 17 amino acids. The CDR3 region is CASSWSRDRAGANVLTF. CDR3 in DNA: TGTGCCAGCAGCTGGTCCCGGGACAGGGCCGGGGCCAACGTCCTGACTTTC.

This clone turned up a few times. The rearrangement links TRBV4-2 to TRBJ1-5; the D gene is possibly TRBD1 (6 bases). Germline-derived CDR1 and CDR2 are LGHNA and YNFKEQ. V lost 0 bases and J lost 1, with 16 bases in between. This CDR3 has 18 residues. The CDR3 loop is CASSQDPRGEWSNQPQHF. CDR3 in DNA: TGTGCCAGCAGCCAAGATCCCAGGGGCGAGTGGAGCAATCAGCCCCAGCATTTT.

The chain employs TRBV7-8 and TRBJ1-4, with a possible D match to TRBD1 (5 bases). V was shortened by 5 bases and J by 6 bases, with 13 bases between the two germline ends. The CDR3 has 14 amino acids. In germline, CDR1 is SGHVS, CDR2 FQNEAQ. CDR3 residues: CASSRGDSDEKLFF. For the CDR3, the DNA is TGTGCCAGCAGCCGCGGGGACTCGGATGAAAAACTGTTTTTT.

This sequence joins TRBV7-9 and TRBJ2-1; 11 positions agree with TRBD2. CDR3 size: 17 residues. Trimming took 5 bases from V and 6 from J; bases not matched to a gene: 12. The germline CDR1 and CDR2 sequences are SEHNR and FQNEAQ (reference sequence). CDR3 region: CASSTPLAGGSGNEQFF. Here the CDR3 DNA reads TGTGCCAGCAGCACCCCGTTAGCGGGAGGGTCGGGCAATGAGCAGTTCTTC.

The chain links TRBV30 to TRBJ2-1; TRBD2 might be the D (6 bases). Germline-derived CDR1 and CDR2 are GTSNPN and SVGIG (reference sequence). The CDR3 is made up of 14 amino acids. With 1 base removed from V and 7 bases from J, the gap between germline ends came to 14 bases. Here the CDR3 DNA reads TGTGCCTGGAGTGGGGCGGGACTTCGGAATGAGCAGTTCTTC. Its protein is CAWSGAGLRNEQFF.

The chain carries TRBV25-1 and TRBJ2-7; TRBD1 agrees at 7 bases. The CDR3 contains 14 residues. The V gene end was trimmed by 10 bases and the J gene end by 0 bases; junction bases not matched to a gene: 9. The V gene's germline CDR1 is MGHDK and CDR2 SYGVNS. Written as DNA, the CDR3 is TGTGCCACCAAGGGGGCAGGATCCTCCTACGAGCAGTACTTC. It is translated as CATKGAGSSYEQYF.

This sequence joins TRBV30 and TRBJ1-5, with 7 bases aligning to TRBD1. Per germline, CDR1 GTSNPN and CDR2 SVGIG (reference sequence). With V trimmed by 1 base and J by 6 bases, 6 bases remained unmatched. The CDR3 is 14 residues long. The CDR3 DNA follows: TGTGCCTGGAGTGAAGGGGGCGAAGGTCAGCCCCAGCATTTT. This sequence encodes CAWSEGGEGQPQHF.

DNA for the CDR3: TGTGCCAGCAGCTTAGAAGGGACATTAACCTACGAGCAGTACTTC. It translates to CASSLEGTLTYEQYF. The rearrangement links TRBV7-9 to TRBJ2-7, with D perhaps TRBD1 (6 bases). CDR1 and CDR2 (germline): SEHNR, FQNEAQ (reference sequence). Between the trimmed V and J ends, which lost 1 base and 2 bases, there was a span of 12 bases. The CDR3 sequence is 15 residues long.